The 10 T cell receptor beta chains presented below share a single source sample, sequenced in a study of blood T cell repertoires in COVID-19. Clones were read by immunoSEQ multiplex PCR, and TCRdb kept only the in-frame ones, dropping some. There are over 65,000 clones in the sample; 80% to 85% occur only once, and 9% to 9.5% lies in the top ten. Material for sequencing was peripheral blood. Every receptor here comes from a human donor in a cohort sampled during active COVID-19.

CDR3 sequence (DNA): TGTGCCTGGAGTGTAAGCGCAGGGGGGAATGAAAAACTGTTTTTT. Translated, it gives CAWSVSAGGNEKLFF. The chain employs TRBV30 and TRBJ1-4, with 7 positions matching TRBD1. There are 15 residues in the CDR3. The junction had 6 bases not matched to a gene; V was cut back by 0 bases and J by 5 bases. Germline V gene sequence: CDR1 GTSNPN, CDR2 SVGIG (reference sequence).

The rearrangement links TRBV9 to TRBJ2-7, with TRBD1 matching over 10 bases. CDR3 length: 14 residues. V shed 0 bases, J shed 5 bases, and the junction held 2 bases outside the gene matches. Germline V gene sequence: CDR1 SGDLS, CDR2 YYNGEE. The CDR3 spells CASSVGQGADEQYF. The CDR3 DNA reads TGTGCCAGCAGCGTAGGACAGGGGGCTGACGAGCAGTACTTC.

The CDR3 nucleotides are TGTGCCAGCCTCACCAACCGCCCCGGGACAGGGGGCAAAAATCCCGCTGGAAACACCATATATTTT. Amino acids: CASLTNRPGTGGKNPAGNTIYF. V is TRBV28 and J is TRBJ1-3, with TRBD1 matching 12 bases. V lost 8 bases and J lost 2; bases outside the gene matches: 25. Germline lookup yields CDR1 MDHEN and CDR2 SYDVKM. The CDR3 runs to 22 residues.

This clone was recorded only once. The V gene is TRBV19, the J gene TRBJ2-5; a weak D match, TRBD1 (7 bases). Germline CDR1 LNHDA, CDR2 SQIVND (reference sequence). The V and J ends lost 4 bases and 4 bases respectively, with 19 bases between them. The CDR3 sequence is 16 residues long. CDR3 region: CASSRPRTGGGETQYF. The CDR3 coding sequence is TGTGCCAGTAGTAGGCCTAGGACAGGAGGGGGAGAGACCCAGTACTTC.

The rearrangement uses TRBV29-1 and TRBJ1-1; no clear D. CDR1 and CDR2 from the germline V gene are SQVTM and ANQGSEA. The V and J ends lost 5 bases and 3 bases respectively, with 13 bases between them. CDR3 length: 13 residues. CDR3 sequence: CSVSGGGDTEAFF. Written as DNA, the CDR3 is TGCAGCGTTAGTGGCGGCGGAGACACTGAAGCTTTCTTT.

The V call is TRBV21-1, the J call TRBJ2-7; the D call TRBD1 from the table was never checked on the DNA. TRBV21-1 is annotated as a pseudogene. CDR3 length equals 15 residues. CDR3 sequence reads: CASSKADRGTYEQYF. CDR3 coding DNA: TGTGCCAGCAGCAAAGCGGACAGGGGAACCTACGAGCAGTACTTC.

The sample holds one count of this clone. The CDR3 is CASTLSDTQYF. The CDR3 DNA is TGTGCCAGCACCCTTTCCGATACGCAGTATTTT. This rearrangement joins TRBV28 to TRBJ2-3; D remains unclear. Germline loops: CDR1 MDHEN, CDR2 SYDVKM. The CDR3 totals 11 residues. Trimming removed 7 bases at V and 6 bases at J, with 8 bases between.

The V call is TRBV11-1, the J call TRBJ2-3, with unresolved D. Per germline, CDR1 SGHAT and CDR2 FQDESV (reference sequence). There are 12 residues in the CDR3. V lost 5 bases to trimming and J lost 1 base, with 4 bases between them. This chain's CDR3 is CASSPGTDTQYF. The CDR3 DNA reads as TGTGCCAGCAGCCCTGGCACAGATACGCAGTATTTT. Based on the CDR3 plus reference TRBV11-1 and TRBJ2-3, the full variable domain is EAEVAQSPRYKITEKSQAVAFWCDPISGHATLYWYRQILGQGPELLVQFQDESVVDDSQLPKDRFSAERLKGVDSTLKIQPAELGDSAMYLCASSPGTDTQYFGPGTRLTVL.

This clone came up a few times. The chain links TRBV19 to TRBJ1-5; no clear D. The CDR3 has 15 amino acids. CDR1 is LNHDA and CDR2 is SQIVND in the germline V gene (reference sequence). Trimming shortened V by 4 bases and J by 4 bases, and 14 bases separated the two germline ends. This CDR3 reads CASSNTAGLNQPQHF. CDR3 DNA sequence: TGTGCCAGTAGTAACACGGCAGGACTAAATCAGCCCCAGCATTTT.

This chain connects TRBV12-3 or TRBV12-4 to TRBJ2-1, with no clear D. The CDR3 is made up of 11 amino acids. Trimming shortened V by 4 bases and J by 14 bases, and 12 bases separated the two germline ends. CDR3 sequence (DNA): TGTGCCAGCAGTTCACTCCAGGTCGAGTTCTTC. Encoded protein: CASSSLQVEFF.